This T cell receptor beta chain was documented in a study of regulatory T cells in long-lasting Graves disease. Study conclusions and caveats: TCR diversity in persistent Graves' patients was below that of newly diagnosed ones.

This CDR3 comprises 15 residues. V lost 6 bases to trimming and J lost 4 bases; unmatched junction nucleotides: 9. Germline loops: CDR1 SNHLY, CDR2 FYNNEI. For TCR beta, libraries came from iRepertoire HTBI primers and Arm-PCR of CDR3 regions. TCRdb recomputed calls from the multiplex PCR reads with MiXCR, one row per CDR3 protein. Here the sample spans a few hundred thousand distinct CDR3 sequences, less than 15% being singletons. Documented time point: newly diagnosed GD, antithyroid drugs for less than 3 months. Extracted RNA from PBMCs served as the source of the TCR library. American Thyroid Association guidelines were used to diagnose Graves' disease. This clonotype was counted at least ten times. The target antigen is unknown. The data were also submitted as part of a second study, on T cells in Graves' hyperthyroidism and ophthalmopathy. That paper states: Each patient was aged 18 to 65 and had newly diagnosed hyperthyroidism of under 2 months' duration.

This receptor was identified in a woman in her 50s with Graves disease. The chain combines TRBV2 with TRBJ2-1, with TRBD1 matching over 7 bases. Specimen: peripheral blood mononuclear cells (PBMCs), collected at new diagnosis, from a patient treated with antithyroid drugs. DNA for the CDR3: TGTGCCAGCAGCGATACTACAGGGGTGTACAATGAGCAGTTCTTC. Translation: CASSDTTGVYNEQFF.